This paragraph covers one T cell receptor beta chain sequence. These data belong to a study of preoperative IRX-2 immunotherapy in early breast cancer. Repertoires were generated with immunoSEQ multiplex PCR, while TCRdb's copy carries only in-frame clones and drops some. Found here are 55,000 to 70,000 clones, approximately 94% of them singletons; the top ten hold roughly 1.7%. The treatment is: preoperative locoregional IRX-2 cytokine immunotherapy. Samples came from a phase Ib trial of preoperative locoregional IRX-2 cytokine immunotherapy. The biological material was taken from a patient treated with IRX-2 immunotherapy. This sequence originates from a human donor with breast cancer.

Here the CDR3 DNA reads TGCAGCGTTGAAGAGAGATACAGGGGCTCTGGGGCCAACGTCCTGACTTTC. Translated: CSVEERYRGSGANVLTF. J is TRBJ2-6 and V is TRBV29-1; 7 bases are shared with TRBD1. The germline V gene has CDR1 SQVTM and CDR2 ANQGSEA. With V trimmed by 0 bases and J by 0 bases, 5 bases remained unmatched. The CDR3 has 17 amino acids.